This T cell receptor (beta chain) comes out of a study of cytotoxic CD8 clonotypes in ibrutinib-treated CLL. To note about this clone: As yet, its antigen is unknown.

Assay used: immunoSEQ multiplex PCR; TCRdb lists only in-frame clones, some missing. The sample yields roughly 250,000 clones, 60% to 75% seen once. V was trimmed by 8 bases and J by 5 bases, leaving 18 bases between them. Germline lookup yields CDR1 MNHNY and CDR2 SVGAGI (reference sequence). The CDR3 has 14 amino acids. Cryopreserved PBMCs were the source of roughly 2 micrograms of genomic DNA, which went to TCR beta libraries. Study-wide points: At the start, clonality exceeded age-matched healthy donors and followed circulating CD8+ T-cell counts. Clonality showed a rise at ibrutinib response that reversed toward baseline at progression. On treatment, the uncommon public clonotypes contracted or remained stable.

The rearrangement uses TRBV6-6 and TRBJ2-5; D is perhaps TRBD1 or TRBD2 (8 bases each). The clonotype originates from a human donor with chronic lymphocytic leukemia. The specimen was PBMCs, collected after 24 months of ibrutinib treatment. The CDR3 loop is CASYDRGLGETQYF. CDR3 in DNA: TGTGCCAGCTACGACAGGGGACTAGGGGAGACCCAGTACTTC.